The rows below give T cell receptor beta chains drawn from one sample of a study of blood T cell repertoires in COVID-19. The repertoire was sequenced with immunoSEQ multiplex PCR; TCRdb's copy has only in-frame clones and lacks some. The table lists 300,000 to 400,000 clones, 87% of them singletons, with around 6% in the top ten. The sample comprised peripheral blood. The receptors derive from a woman between 45 and 60 years old with COVID-19, enrolled during active disease. Each CDR3 is given without its conserved first and last residue. Fields, in order: J gene, V gene, CDR3 protein.

>TRBJ2-3|TRBV15
ATSRDNNRLRTDTQY
>TRBJ2-5|TRBV20-1
SAKRGETQY
>TRBJ2-5|TRBV5-1
ASSALSSLAGVGETQY
>TRBJ1-1|TRBV18
ASSPPRSVNTEAF
>TRBJ2-7|TRBV5-1
ASSARLAGSYEQY
>TRBJ1-2|TRBV5-1
ASTPLSGGNYGYT
>TRBJ2-2|TRBV3-1/TRBV3-2
ASSQERLAGLGTGELF
>TRBJ2-1|TRBV10-3
AISEALAGGGQF
>TRBJ2-3|TRBV7-2
ASSLGSSGTSTDTQY
>TRBJ1-2|TRBV7-8
ASSLLEMYYGYT